A single sample is the source of the 21 T cell receptor beta chains below, sequenced in a study of cytomegalovirus exposure and HLA in healthy donors. TCRdb keeps only in-frame clones here, not all; method: immunoSEQ multiplex PCR. Of around 130,000 clones listed, roughly 90% are singletons. The sequencing input was PBMCs. These receptors were obtained from a man in his thirties or forties in good health and CMV-seronegative.

This chain connects TRBV18 to TRBJ2-1, with 8 positions matching TRBD2. With V trimmed by 6 bases and J by 8 bases, 15 bases remained unmatched. Looked up from germline, CDR1 is KGHSH and CDR2 is LQKENI. This CDR3 is 16 amino acids long. The CDR3 loop is CASSPRLAKPRDEQFF. The CDR3 DNA reads TGTGCCAGCTCCCCTCGACTAGCGAAACCGAGGGATGAGCAGTTCTTC.

V and J are TRBV5-4 and TRBJ2-7; D is perhaps TRBD1 (6 bases). Trimming removed 4 bases at V and 0 bases at J, with 26 bases between. Per the germline V gene, CDR1 is SGHNT and CDR2 is YYREEE (reference sequence). The CDR3 has 19 amino acids. CDR3 sequence: CASSPERRSTGPSSYEQYF. CDR3 DNA sequence: TGTGCCAGCAGCCCTGAAAGGAGGTCGACAGGTCCTAGCTCCTACGAGCAGTACTTC.

This clone appeared a few times. The CDR3 DNA reads TGTGCCTGGGGCCAGGGTGGTGGGGACATTCAGTACTTC. Translation gives CAWGQGGGDIQYF. This chain uses TRBV30 with TRBJ2-4, with D perhaps TRBD1 (5 bases). Germline CDR1 GTSNPN, CDR2 SVGIG (reference sequence). The CDR3 sequence is 13 residues long. Trimming cost V 5 bases and J 8 bases, with 16 bases left between them.

This clone was counted once. The V call is TRBV5-6, the J call TRBJ2-7; 8 nucleotides align to TRBD2. V lost 1 base, J lost 4 bases, and 13 bases stayed unmatched. Germline-derived CDR1 and CDR2 are SGHDT and YYEEEE. This CDR3 spans 17 amino acids. Written as DNA, the CDR3 is TGTGCCAGCAGCTTGCTATCGGGGGGGAGTAGGAGTTACGAGCAGTACTTC. Its translation is CASSLLSGGSRSYEQYF.

This chain links TRBV19 with TRBJ1-2; no clear D gene. This CDR3 is built from 15 residues. Germline V CDR1 and CDR2: LNHDA, SQIVND (reference sequence). The ends were cut back, 1 base at V and 0 bases at J, with 9 bases in the middle. DNA of the CDR3: TGTGCCAGTAGTATAGGCGGGAGTCCTAACTATGGCTACACCTTC. Translated: CASSIGGSPNYGYTF.

This clone was found once. The chain links TRBV4-1 to TRBJ2-1; 11 nucleotides align to TRBD2. V gave up 8 bases and J gave up 4 bases; unmatched junction bases: 13. CDR3 length: 17 residues. Germline V lookup: CDR1 MGHRA, CDR2 YSYEKL. The CDR3 DNA sequence: TGCGCCAGCGCATCAATAGCGGGAGGGCCAAGGTACAATGAGCAGTTCTTC. Translated, it gives CASASIAGGPRYNEQFF.

The V and J genes are TRBV14 and TRBJ2-2, with 9 bases matching TRBD2. J was trimmed by 9 bases and V by 1 base; bases with no gene match: 6. Per the germline V gene, CDR1 is SGHDN and CDR2 is FVKESK. There are 15 residues in the CDR3. The CDR3 DNA reads TGTGCCAGCAGCCAAGTGCTAGCGGGGTACCGGGAGCTGTTTTTT. It encodes CASSQVLAGYRELFF.

The chain is built from TRBV14 and TRBJ1-2, with 10 bases that match TRBD1. CDR1 and CDR2 from the germline V gene are SGHDN and FVKESK. This CDR3 spans 18 amino acids. V lost 4 bases and J lost 4; bases outside the gene matches: 15. CDR3 protein: CASSPLRDRGRGIYGYTF. In nucleotides, the CDR3 is TGTGCCAGCAGCCCCCTCCGGGACAGGGGCCGCGGAATCTATGGCTACACCTTC. Variable domain in full (rest from reference TRBV14 and TRBJ1-2): EAGVTQFPSHSVIEKGQTVTLRCDPISGHDNLYWYRRVMGKEIKFLLHFVKESKQDESGMPNNRFLAERTGGTYSTLKVQPAELEDSGVYFCASSPLRDRGRGIYGYTFGSGTRLTVV.

The J gene is TRBJ2-5, the V gene TRBV9; perhaps TRBD1 as D (6 bases). Germline-derived CDR1 and CDR2 are SGDLS and YYNGEE. The CDR3 contains 15 residues. Trimming shortened V by 3 bases and J by 4 bases, and 16 bases separated the two germline ends. For the CDR3, the DNA is TGTGCCAGCAGCGGGCGAAAGGGGGATGTAGAGACCCAGTACTTC. Protein product: CASSGRKGDVETQYF.

The rearrangement uses TRBV5-6 and TRBJ2-7; TRBD1 aligns across 7 bases. The ends lost 4 bases at V and 11 bases at J; junction bases unmatched: 9. Germline CDR1 SGHDT, CDR2 YYEEEE. The CDR3 length is 12 residues. The CDR3 loop reads CASSLRTGEEYF. CDR3 bases: TGTGCCAGCAGCCTACGGACAGGAGAGGAGTACTTC.

V gene TRBV7-2 combines with J gene TRBJ1-2; no reliable D call. Germline V lookup: CDR1 SGHTA, CDR2 FQGNSA. The V gene lost 6 bases and the J gene lost 4 bases, with 12 bases spanning the gap. The CDR3 has 13 amino acids. DNA of the CDR3: TGTGCCAGCAGTACGACTGATGTCTATGGCTACACCTTC. Translated, it gives CASSTTDVYGYTF. Together with reference TRBV7-2 and TRBJ1-2, the CDR3 gives the full variable domain: GAGVSQSPSNKVTEKGKDVELRCDPISGHTALYWYRQSLGQGLEFLIYFQGNSAPDKSGLPSDRFSAERTGGSVSTLTIQRTQQEDSAVYLCASSTTDVYGYTFGSGTRLTVV.

This chain links TRBV5-6 with TRBJ1-4, with TRBD1 matching over 7 bases. Germline trimming cut 3 bases from V and 8 bases from J; bases unmatched to any gene: 10. CDR3 length: 15 residues. Germline loops: CDR1 SGHDT, CDR2 YYEEEE. CDR3 DNA: TGTGCCAGCAGCTCGTCCGCAGGGGGTTACGAAAAACTGTTTTTT. It yields the protein CASSSSAGGYEKLFF. The full variable domain, in which reference TRBV5-6 and TRBJ1-4 provide the parts outside the CDR3, is DAGVTQSPTHLIKTRGQQVTLRCSPKSGHDTVSWYQQALGQGPQFIFQYYEEEERQRGNFPDRFSGHQFPNYSSELNVNALLLGDSALYLCASSSSAGGYEKLFFGSGTQLSVL.

The chain uses TRBV18 and TRBJ2-3; a weak D match, TRBD2 (6 bases). The CDR3 spans 15 residues. Trimming took off 2 bases at V and 2 bases at J, with 11 bases between the two ends. Germline CDR1 reads KGHSH; CDR2 reads LQKENI. Written as DNA, the CDR3 is TGTGCCAGCTCACCAGGGACTCATTACACAGATACGCAGTATTTT. Protein sequence: CASSPGTHYTDTQYF.

CDR3 bases: TGTGCCAGCAGTCGAGCGGCCGGGGAGCTGTTTTTT. Translating it yields CASSRAAGELFF. The chain is built from TRBV6-5 and TRBJ2-2; D may be TRBD2 (5 bases). The CDR3 runs 12 residues. Trimming pared 5 bases from V and 6 bases from J, leaving 7 bases between. The germline gives CDR1 MNHEY, CDR2 SVGAGI.

The chain links TRBV6-5 to TRBJ2-2; D remains unclear. The CDR3 contains 14 residues. Trimming removed 4 bases from V and 7 bases from J, with 13 bases in between. Germline-derived CDR1 and CDR2 are MNHEY and SVGAGI. CDR3 nucleotide sequence: TGTGCCAGCAGTTCCCTTTCCTCGGGCGGGGAGCTGTTTTTT. It is translated as CASSSLSSGGELFF.

The CDR3 here is CASSQGTSSGTTSEQFF. CDR3 nucleotide sequence: TGTGCCAGCAGCCAAGGAACATCTAGCGGGACCACCAGTGAGCAGTTCTTC. The chain combines TRBV4-2 with TRBJ2-1, with TRBD2 identical over 9 bases. V trimming: 1 base; J trimming: 9 bases; junction bases outside the gene matches: 13. Looked up from germline, CDR1 is LGHNA and CDR2 is YNFKEQ. The CDR3 loop spans 17 amino acids.

The CDR3 is CASSSFTGSITEAFF. In DNA, the CDR3 is TGCGCCAGCAGCTCCTTTACAGGGTCGATCACTGAAGCTTTCTTT. The V call is TRBV5-1, the J call TRBJ1-1; D might be TRBD1 (6 bases). The CDR3 sequence is 15 residues long. Germline CDR1 and CDR2: SGHRS and YFSETQ. V was shortened by 3 bases and J by 4 bases, with 16 bases between the two germline ends.

This clone was found once. V is TRBV12-5 and J is TRBJ2-3; TRBD1 is a possible D gene (7 bases). CDR3 length: 14 amino acids. Germline CDR1 LGHNT, CDR2 FRNRAP. V dropped 6 bases and J dropped 3 bases, with 13 bases sitting between them. CDR3 coding DNA: TGTGCTAGTGGCCGACAGGGAGGTACAGATACGCAGTATTTT. Protein sequence: CASGRQGGTDTQYF.

This clone was recorded only once. The chain recombines TRBV12-5 with TRBJ1-5, with 9 positions matching TRBD1. V lost 3 bases, J lost 4 bases, and 10 bases stayed unmatched. The CDR3 runs to 17 residues. Germline V gives CDR1 LGHNT, CDR2 FRNRAP. In DNA form, the CDR3 reads TGTGCTAGTGGTTTCACTACTCCGGGACAGGGTAATCAGCCCCAGCATTTT. It yields the protein CASGFTTPGQGNQPQHF.

This chain links TRBV12-5 with TRBJ1-1; D may be TRBD1 (5 bases). Trimming stripped 10 bases from V and 0 bases from J, with 12 bases between. The CDR3 loop spans 13 amino acids. CDR1 and CDR2 (germline): LGHNT, FRNRAP. The CDR3 is CATSGGLNTEAFF. The DNA of the CDR3 is TGTGCTACCTCGGGGGGGTTGAACACTGAAGCTTTCTTT. The variable domain in full, with the rest retrieved from reference TRBV12-5 and TRBJ1-1, is DARVTQTPRHKVTEMGQEVTMRCQPILGHNTVFWYRQTMMQGLELLAYFRNRAPLDDSGMPKDRFSAEMPDATLATLKIQPSEPRDSAVYFCATSGGLNTEAFFGQGTRLTVV.

The chain combines TRBV11-3 with TRBJ2-2; D gene ambiguous. The V end was cut by 3 bases, the J end by 7 bases, with 18 bases between. Germline CDR1 reads SGHNT; CDR2 reads YENEEA. There are 16 residues in the CDR3. The CDR3 DNA is TGTGCCAGCAGCTTGGTAACGACCGGAGTGGGCGGGGAGCTGTTTTTT. Protein: CASSLVTTGVGGELFF.